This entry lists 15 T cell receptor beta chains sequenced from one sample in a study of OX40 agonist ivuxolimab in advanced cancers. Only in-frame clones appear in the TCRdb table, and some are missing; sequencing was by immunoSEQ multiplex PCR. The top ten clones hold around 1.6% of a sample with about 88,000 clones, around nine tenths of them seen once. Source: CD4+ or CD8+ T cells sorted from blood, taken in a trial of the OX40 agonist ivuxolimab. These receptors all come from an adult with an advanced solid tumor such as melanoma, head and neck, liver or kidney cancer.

CDR3 bases: TGTGCCAGCAGCTTTGGGGGCGAGGGAAGCTACGAGCAGTACTTC. Translated, it gives CASSFGGEGSYEQYF. The rearrangement links TRBV11-2 to TRBJ2-7; D may be TRBD1 (6 bases). The CDR3 is 15 residues long. V lost 3 bases and J lost 3, with 15 bases in between. CDR1 SGHAT and CDR2 FQNNGV come from the germline V gene.

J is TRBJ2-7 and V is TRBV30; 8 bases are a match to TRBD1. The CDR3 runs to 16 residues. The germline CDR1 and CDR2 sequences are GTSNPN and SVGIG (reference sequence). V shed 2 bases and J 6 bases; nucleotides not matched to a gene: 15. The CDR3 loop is CAWSLSGTGTSGEQYF. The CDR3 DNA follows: TGTGCCTGGAGTCTATCCGGGACAGGTACCTCTGGCGAGCAGTACTTC.

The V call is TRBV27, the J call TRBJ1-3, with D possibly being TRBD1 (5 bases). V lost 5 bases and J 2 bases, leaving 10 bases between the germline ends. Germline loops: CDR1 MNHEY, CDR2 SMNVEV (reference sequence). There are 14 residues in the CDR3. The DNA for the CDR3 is TGTGCCAGCAGTCCCGGGACTACTGGAAACACCATATATTTT. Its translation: CASSPGTTGNTIYF.

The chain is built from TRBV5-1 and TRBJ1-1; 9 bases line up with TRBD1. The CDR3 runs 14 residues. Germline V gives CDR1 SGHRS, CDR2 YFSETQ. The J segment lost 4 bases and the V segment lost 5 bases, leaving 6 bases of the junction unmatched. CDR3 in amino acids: CASRGDREGTEAFF. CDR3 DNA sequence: TGCGCCAGCAGAGGGGACAGGGAGGGCACTGAAGCTTTCTTT. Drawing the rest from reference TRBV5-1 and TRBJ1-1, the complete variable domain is KAGVTQTPRYLIKTRGQQVTLSCSPISGHRSVSWYQQTPGQGLQFLFEYFSETQRNKGNFPGRFSGRQFSNSRSEMNVSTLELGDSALYLCASRGDREGTEAFFGQGTRLTVV.

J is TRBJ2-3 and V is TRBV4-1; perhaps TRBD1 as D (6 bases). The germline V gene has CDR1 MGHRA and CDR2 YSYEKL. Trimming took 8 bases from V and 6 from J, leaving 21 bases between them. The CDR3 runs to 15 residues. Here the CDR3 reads CASGFQGFALDTQYF. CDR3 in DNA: TGCGCCAGCGGATTCCAGGGGTTCGCCCTCGATACGCAGTATTTT.

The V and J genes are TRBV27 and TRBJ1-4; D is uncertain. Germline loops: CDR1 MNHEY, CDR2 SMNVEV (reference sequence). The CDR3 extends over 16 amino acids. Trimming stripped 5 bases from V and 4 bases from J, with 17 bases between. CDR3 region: CASSPRAPGVNEKLFF. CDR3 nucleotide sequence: TGTGCCAGCAGTCCCCGGGCCCCCGGGGTTAATGAAAAACTGTTTTTT.

CDR3 in DNA: TGTGCCAGCAGCACCACAGGGGGCGGCGACGAGCAGTACTTC. This gives the protein CASSTTGGGDEQYF. The J gene is TRBJ2-7, the V gene TRBV5-4; 9 bases agree with TRBD1. The CDR3 spans 14 residues. CDR1 and CDR2 (germline): SGHNT, YYREEE (reference sequence). The junction had 7 bases not matched to a gene; V was cut back by 4 bases and J by 5 bases.

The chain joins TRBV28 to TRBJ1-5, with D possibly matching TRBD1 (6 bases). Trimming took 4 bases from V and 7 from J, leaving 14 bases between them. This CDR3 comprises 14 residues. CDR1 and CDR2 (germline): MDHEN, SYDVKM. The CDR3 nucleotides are TGTGCCAGCAGTTCTAGAGGGGGGAACCAGCCCCAGCATTTT. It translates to CASSSRGGNQPQHF.

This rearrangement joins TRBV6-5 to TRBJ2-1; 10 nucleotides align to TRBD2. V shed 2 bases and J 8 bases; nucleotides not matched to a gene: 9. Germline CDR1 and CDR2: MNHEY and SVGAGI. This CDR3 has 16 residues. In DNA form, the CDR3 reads TGTGCCAGCAGTTACCGAGTTCCTAGCGGGGGCTATGAGCAGTTCTTC. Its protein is CASSYRVPSGGYEQFF.

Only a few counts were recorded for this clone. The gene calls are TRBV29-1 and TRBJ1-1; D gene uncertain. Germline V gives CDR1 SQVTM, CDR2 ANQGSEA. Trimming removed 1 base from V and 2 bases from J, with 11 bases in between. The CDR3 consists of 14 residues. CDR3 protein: CSVEGPAANTEAFF. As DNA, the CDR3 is TGCAGCGTTGAAGGGCCTGCAGCTAACACTGAAGCTTTCTTT.

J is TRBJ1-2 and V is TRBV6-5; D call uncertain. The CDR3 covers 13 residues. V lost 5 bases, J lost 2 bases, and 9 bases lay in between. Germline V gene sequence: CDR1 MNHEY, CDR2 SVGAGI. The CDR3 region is CASSQTENYGYTF. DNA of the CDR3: TGTGCCAGCAGTCAAACAGAAAACTATGGCTACACCTTC.

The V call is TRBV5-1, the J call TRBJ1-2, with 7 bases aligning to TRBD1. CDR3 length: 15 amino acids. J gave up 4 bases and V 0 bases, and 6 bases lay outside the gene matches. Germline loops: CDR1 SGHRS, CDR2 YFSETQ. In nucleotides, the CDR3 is TGCGCCAGCAGCTTGGTGGCCAGGGGGGTCTATGGCTACACCTTC. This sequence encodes CASSLVARGVYGYTF.

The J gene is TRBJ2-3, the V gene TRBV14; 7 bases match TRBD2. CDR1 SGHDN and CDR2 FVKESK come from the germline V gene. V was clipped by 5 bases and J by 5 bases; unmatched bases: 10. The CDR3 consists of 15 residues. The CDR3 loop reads CASSYLAVWGDTQYF. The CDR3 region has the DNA TGTGCCAGCAGCTACCTAGCGGTCTGGGGAGATACGCAGTATTTT.

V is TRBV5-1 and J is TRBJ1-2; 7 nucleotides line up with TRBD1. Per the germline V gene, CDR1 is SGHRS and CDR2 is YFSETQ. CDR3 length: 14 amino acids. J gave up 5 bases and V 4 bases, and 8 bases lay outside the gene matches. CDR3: CASSTGTDLYGYTF. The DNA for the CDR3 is TGCGCCAGCAGCACCGGGACAGATCTTTATGGCTACACCTTC. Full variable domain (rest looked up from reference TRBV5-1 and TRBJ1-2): KAGVTQTPRYLIKTRGQQVTLSCSPISGHRSVSWYQQTPGQGLQFLFEYFSETQRNKGNFPGRFSGRQFSNSRSEMNVSTLELGDSALYLCASSTGTDLYGYTFGSGTRLTVV.

CDR3 DNA sequence: TGTGCCAGCAGTGAAGCGGGAGGGTCAGGGAAAAAACTGTTTTTT. Translating it yields CASSEAGGSGKKLFF. V usage is TRBV6-1 and J usage is TRBJ1-4; D possibly corresponds to TRBD1 (5 bases). Germline V gives CDR1 MNHNS, CDR2 SASEGT. V dropped 0 bases and J dropped 9 bases, with 14 bases sitting between them. CDR3 size: 15 residues.